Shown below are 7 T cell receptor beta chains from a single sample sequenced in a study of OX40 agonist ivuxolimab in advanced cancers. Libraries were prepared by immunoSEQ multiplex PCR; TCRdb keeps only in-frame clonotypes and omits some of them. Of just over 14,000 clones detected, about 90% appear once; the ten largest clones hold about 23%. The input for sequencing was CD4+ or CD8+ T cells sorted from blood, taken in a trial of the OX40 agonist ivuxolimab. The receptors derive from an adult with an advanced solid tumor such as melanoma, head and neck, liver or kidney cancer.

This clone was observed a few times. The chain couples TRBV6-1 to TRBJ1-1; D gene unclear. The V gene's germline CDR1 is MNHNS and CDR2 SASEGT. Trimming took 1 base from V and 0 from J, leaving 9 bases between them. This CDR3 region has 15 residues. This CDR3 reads CASSEGLGMNTEAFF. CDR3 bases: TGTGCCAGCAGTGAAGGTCTGGGAATGAACACTGAAGCTTTCTTT.

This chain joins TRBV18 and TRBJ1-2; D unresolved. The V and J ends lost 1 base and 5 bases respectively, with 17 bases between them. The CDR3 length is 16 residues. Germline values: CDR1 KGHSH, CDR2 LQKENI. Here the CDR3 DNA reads TGTGCCAGCTCACCACTAGGGCCGAGCAAAATTTATGGCTACACCTTC. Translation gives CASSPLGPSKIYGYTF.

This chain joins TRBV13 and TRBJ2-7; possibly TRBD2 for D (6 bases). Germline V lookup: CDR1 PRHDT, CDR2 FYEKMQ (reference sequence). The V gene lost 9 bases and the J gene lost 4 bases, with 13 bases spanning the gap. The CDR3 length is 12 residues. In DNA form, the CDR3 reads TGTGCCAGTTCTGGAGGGCAGTACGAGCAGTACTTC. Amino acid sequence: CASSGGQYEQYF.

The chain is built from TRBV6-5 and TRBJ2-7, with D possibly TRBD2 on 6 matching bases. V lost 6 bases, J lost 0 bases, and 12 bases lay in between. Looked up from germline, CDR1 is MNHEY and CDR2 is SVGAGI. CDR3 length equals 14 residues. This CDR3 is CASSQLASSYEQYF. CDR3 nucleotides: TGTGCCAGCAGCCAACTAGCTAGCTCCTACGAGCAGTACTTC.

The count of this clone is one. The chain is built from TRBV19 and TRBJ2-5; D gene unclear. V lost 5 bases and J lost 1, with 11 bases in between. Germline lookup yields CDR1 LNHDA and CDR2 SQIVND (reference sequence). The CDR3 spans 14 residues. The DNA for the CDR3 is TGTGCCAGTAGTTCCCTATGGAGCCAAGAGACCCAGTACTTC. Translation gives CASSSLWSQETQYF.

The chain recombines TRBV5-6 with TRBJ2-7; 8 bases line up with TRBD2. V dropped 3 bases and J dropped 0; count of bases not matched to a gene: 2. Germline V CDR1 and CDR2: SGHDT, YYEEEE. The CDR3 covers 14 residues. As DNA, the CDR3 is TGTGCCAGCAGCTCGCTAGCGGGCTCCTACGAGCAGTACTTC. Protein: CASSSLAGSYEQYF.

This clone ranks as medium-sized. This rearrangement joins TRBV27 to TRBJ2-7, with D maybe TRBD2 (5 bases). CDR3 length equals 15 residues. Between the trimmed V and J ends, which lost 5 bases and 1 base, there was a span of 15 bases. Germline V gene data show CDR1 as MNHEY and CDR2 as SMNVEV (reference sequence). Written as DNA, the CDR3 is TGTGCCAGCAGTCTGTTTCTGGACTCATCCTACGAGCAGTACTTC. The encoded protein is CASSLFLDSSYEQYF.